This T cell receptor beta chain was found in a study of cytomegalovirus exposure and HLA in healthy donors. CDR1 is MGHRA and CDR2 is YSYEKL in the germline V gene. The length of the CDR3 is 16 residues. The J segment lost 4 bases and the V segment lost 3 bases, leaving 3 bases of the junction unmatched. The PCR contained 60 Vbeta and 13 Jbeta primers. Sequencing was performed with immunoSEQ multiplex PCR; in TCRdb, only in-frame clones are kept and a portion is missing. This table has 100,000 to 140,000 clones, about 84% appearing once. The chain carries TRBV4-1 and TRBJ2-2; 12 nucleotides agree with TRBD2. Sequenced material: PBMCs. This TCR derives from a man aged 25 to 40 in good health and CMV-seronegative. The CDR3 region is CASSQLAGGLTGELFF. CDR3 coding DNA: TGCGCCAGCAGCCAGCTAGCGGGAGGGCTCACCGGGGAGCTGTTTTTT.